This record looks at one TCR beta chain sequence and its context. This sample was taken from a study of blood T cell repertoires in COVID-19. Unmatched junction bases numbered 6, after V lost 3 bases and J lost 3 bases. The CDR3 has 15 residues. The germline V gene has CDR1 LNHDA and CDR2 SQIVND (reference sequence). Per the study methods: Reference gene primer amplification in the assay estimated nucleated cell counts. This table comes from immunoSEQ multiplex PCR, and its TCRdb copy is limited to in-frame clones, with some not included. Clone size and V and J calls were adopted from that table, with D and trimming inferred from the DNA. The table records 75,000 to 80,000 clones, approximately 90% of them present only once.

This chain joins TRBV19 and TRBJ2-7; 9 nucleotides agree with TRBD2. The sequenced sample was peripheral blood. The receptor was isolated from a human donor in a cohort sampled during active COVID-19. Written as DNA, the CDR3 is TGTGCCAGTAGTATTACTTTGCGGGAGGGCTACGAGCAGTACTTC. Protein: CASSITLREGYEQYF.